The entry below describes one T cell receptor (beta chain). Its specificity is not known. The record originates from a study of response to subunit inactivated influenza vaccine. The study's findings and limits: Few new T cells, the authors suggested, are recruited by each seasonal influenza vaccination.

MiXCR was run by TCRdb on the RT-PCR reads, yielding one entry per CDR3 protein. In the table there are just under 250,000 distinct CDR3 sequences, 12% of which are singletons. The specimen comprised non-naive T cells sorted from PBMCs, sampled around 14 days before vaccination. This sequence originates from a man aged 45-65 years who received an inactivated influenza vaccine.

DNA for the CDR3: TGTGCCAGCAGTATGTGGCCGGGGAGGTACACCGGGGAGCTGTTTTTT. It translates to CASSMWPGRYTGELFF. V gene TRBV11-1 combines with J gene TRBJ2-2, with TRBD2 as a possible D gene (6 bases). Germline V lookup: CDR1 SGHAT, CDR2 FQDESV (reference sequence). The CDR3 length is 16 residues. V was pared by 6 bases and J by 3 bases, with 17 bases between.